A selection of T cell receptor beta chains follows, all from one sample in a study of blood T cell repertoires in COVID-19. Some clones are missing from TCRdb's copy, which holds only in-frame ones; the method was immunoSEQ multiplex PCR. In the table there are hundreds of thousands of clones, around 87% of which are singletons. The sequenced sample was PBMCs or T cells enriched from blood (not recorded which). The receptor set was obtained from a man between 40 and 49 years old in a cohort exposed to, infected with or recovered from COVID-19 (not recorded which). CDR3s include the opening cysteine and the closing phenylalanine or tryptophan. D genes are given only for firm matches. Clone size is stated in some rows and not others, as once, few, many or a class when expanded.

d_gene,abundance,j_gene,v_gene,CDR3aa,CDR3nt
TRBD2,NA,TRBJ2-3,TRBV29-1,CSVGLATDTQYF,TGCAGCGTGGGACTAGCGACAGATACGCAGTATTTT
NA,NA,TRBJ1-5,TRBV7-9,CASSRGGDQPQHF,TGTGCCAGCAGCCGGGGAGGTGATCAGCCCCAGCATTTT
NA,NA,TRBJ1-2,TRBV19,CASRAGEGNYGYTF,TGTGCCAGTAGGGCAGGGGAGGGTAACTATGGCTACACCTTC
TRBD1,NA,TRBJ2-3,TRBV5-1,CASSGTVTDTQYF,TGCGCCAGCTCGGGGACAGTCACAGATACGCAGTATTTT
TRBD1,NA,TRBJ1-1,TRBV5-1,CASSLRGQGLNTEAFF,TGCGCCAGCAGCTTGCGTGGACAGGGGTTGAACACTGAAGCTTTCTTT
NA,NA,TRBJ2-7,TRBV6-6,CASRFGGPLNEQYF,TGTGCCAGCAGGTTCGGAGGGCCGTTAAACGAGCAGTACTTC
TRBD2,once,TRBJ2-1,TRBV5-1,CASTDETSGSFYNEQFF,TGCGCCAGCACCGACGAGACTAGCGGGTCCTTCTACAATGAGCAGTTCTTC
NA,NA,TRBJ2-4,TRBV18,CASSPSGLAKNIQYF,TGTGCCAGCTCACCTTCGGGGTTAGCCAAAAACATTCAGTACTTC
TRBD1,NA,TRBJ1-1,TRBV27,CASSLRTGRNTEAFF,TGTGCCAGCAGTCTCCGGACAGGAAGGAACACTGAAGCTTTCTTT
NA,NA,TRBJ1-2,TRBV30,CACTTGERYGYTF,TGTGCCTGCACAACGGGTGAACGTTATGGCTACACCTTC
NA,many,TRBJ2-7,TRBV7-9,CASSSPLNRVGDYEQYF,TGTGCCAGCAGCTCACCTCTAAACAGGGTGGGGGACTACGAGCAGTACTTC
TRBD2,NA,TRBJ2-1,TRBV5-4,CASSYQSSGDNEQFF,TGTGCCAGCAGCTACCAATCTAGCGGGGACAATGAGCAGTTCTTC
TRBD2,NA,TRBJ2-1,TRBV30,CAWRLAYEQFF,TGTGCCTGGAGACTAGCGTATGAGCAGTTCTTC
TRBD2,NA,TRBJ2-5,TRBV6-2/TRBV6-3,CASSYSTSGQETQYF,TGTGCCAGCAGTTACTCGACTAGCGGCCAAGAGACCCAGTACTTC
NA,NA,TRBJ2-6,TRBV27,CASSLHGTGANVLTF,TGTGCCAGCAGTTTACACGGGACAGGGGCCAACGTCCTGACTTTC
TRBD1,NA,TRBJ1-1,TRBV5-4,CASSAGQGAFTEAFF,TGTGCCAGCAGCGCGGGACAGGGGGCTTTCACTGAAGCTTTCTTT
TRBD1,NA,TRBJ2-6,TRBV30,CAWSVLQGAPGANVLTF,TGTGCCTGGAGTGTACTACAGGGGGCGCCTGGGGCCAACGTCCTGACTTTC
NA,NA,TRBJ2-1,TRBV27,CASSLRGAAYNEQFF,TGTGCCAGCAGTTTACGCGGGGCCGCGTACAATGAGCAGTTCTTC
NA,NA,TRBJ2-5,TRBV5-6,CASSLSGIQETQYF,TGTGCCAGCAGCTTGTCCGGGATCCAAGAGACCCAGTACTTC
NA,NA,TRBJ1-1,TRBV2,CASSGGRAMNTEAFF,TGTGCCAGCAGTGGTGGCAGGGCAATGAACACTGAAGCTTTCTTT
TRBD1,NA,TRBJ2-1,TRBV19,CASRPGQGSYNEQFF,TGTGCCAGTAGACCGGGACAGGGGTCCTACAATGAGCAGTTCTTC
TRBD2,NA,TRBJ2-1,TRBV27,CASSSSLAAYNEQFF,TGTGCCAGCAGTTCCTCACTAGCGGCGTACAATGAGCAGTTCTTC
NA,NA,TRBJ2-7,TRBV10-2,CASTFPGLSYEQYF,TGCGCCAGCACCTTTCCAGGGCTTAGCTACGAGCAGTACTTC
NA,NA,TRBJ1-2,TRBV6-4,CASSDSRGGNYGYTF,TGTGCCAGCAGTGACTCGAGAGGCGGGAACTATGGCTACACCTTC
TRBD2,NA,TRBJ2-1,TRBV3-1/TRBV3-2,CASSQEGLVFNEQFF,TGTGCCAGCAGCCAAGAAGGACTAGTCTTCAATGAGCAGTTCTTC
NA,NA,TRBJ1-1,TRBV19,CASSIESNRNTEAFF,TGTGCCAGTAGTATTGAATCGAACAGGAACACTGAAGCTTTCTTT
NA,NA,TRBJ1-2,TRBV6-1,CASSDGQGYGYTF,TGTGCCAGCAGTGATGGGCAGGGCTATGGCTACACCTTC
TRBD1,few,TRBJ1-2,TRBV5-5,CASSLYGTGDYGYTF,TGTGCCAGCAGCTTGTACGGGACAGGGGACTATGGCTACACCTTC
NA,NA,TRBJ2-7,TRBV14,CASSQDAGVEQYF,TGTGCCAGCAGCCAAGATGCAGGCGTCGAGCAGTACTTC
TRBD1,few,TRBJ1-5,TRBV3-1/TRBV3-2,CASSRQGGGNQPQHF,TGTGCCAGCAGTCGACAGGGCGGGGGCAATCAGCCCCAGCATTTT
NA,NA,TRBJ1-3,TRBV18,CASSPDSPLAGNTIYF,TGTGCCAGCTCACCGGACAGTCCACTTGCTGGAAACACCATATATTTT
NA,NA,TRBJ2-7,TRBV5-8,CASSYSGRPSYEQYF,TGTGCCAGCAGCTATAGCGGCAGACCCTCCTACGAGCAGTACTTC
NA,NA,TRBJ2-1,TRBV29-1,CSVGDYYNEQFF,TGCAGCGTTGGAGACTATTACAATGAGCAGTTCTTC
NA,few,TRBJ1-4,TRBV28,CASQEGGEKLFF,TGTGCCAGCCAGGAAGGGGGTGAAAAACTGTTTTTT
TRBD2,NA,TRBJ2-7,TRBV4-1,CASSHPGGAYEQYF,TGCGCCAGCAGCCACCCGGGAGGAGCATACGAGCAGTACTTC